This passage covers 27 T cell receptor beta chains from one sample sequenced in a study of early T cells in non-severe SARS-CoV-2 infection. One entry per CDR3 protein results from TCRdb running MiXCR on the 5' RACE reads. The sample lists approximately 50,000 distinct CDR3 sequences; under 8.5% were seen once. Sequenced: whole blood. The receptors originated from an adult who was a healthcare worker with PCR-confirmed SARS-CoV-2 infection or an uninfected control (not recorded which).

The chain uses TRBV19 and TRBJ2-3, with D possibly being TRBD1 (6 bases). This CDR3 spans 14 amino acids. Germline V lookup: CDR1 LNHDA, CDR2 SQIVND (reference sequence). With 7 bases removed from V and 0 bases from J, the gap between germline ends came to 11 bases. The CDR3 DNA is TGTGCCAGTACTACAGGGACCAGCACAGATACGCAGTATTTT. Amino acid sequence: CASTTGTSTDTQYF.

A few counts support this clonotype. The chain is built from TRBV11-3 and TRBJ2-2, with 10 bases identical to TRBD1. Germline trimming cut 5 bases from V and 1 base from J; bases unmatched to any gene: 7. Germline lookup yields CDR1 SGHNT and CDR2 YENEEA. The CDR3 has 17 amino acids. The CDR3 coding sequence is TGTGCCAGCAGCCCAGGGACAGGGGCCATGAACACCGGGGAGCTGTTTTTT. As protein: CASSPGTGAMNTGELFF. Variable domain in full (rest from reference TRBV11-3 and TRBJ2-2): EAGVVQSPRYKIIEKKQPVAFWCNPISGHNTLYWYLQNLGQGPELLIRYENEEAVDDSQLPKDRFSAERLKGVDSTLKIQPAELGDSAVYLCASSPGTGAMNTGELFFGEGSRLTVL.

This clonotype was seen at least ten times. For the CDR3, the DNA is TGCAGTGCTCGTCGGGACACTCCAGCCAAAAACATTCAGTACTTC. Amino acid sequence: CSARRDTPAKNIQYF. The chain uses TRBV20-1 and TRBJ2-4, with a possible D match to TRBD1 (6 bases). V was cut by 5 bases and J by 0 bases, with 14 bases left in between. Germline CDR1 and CDR2: DFQATT and SNEGSKA (reference sequence). The CDR3 loop spans 15 amino acids.

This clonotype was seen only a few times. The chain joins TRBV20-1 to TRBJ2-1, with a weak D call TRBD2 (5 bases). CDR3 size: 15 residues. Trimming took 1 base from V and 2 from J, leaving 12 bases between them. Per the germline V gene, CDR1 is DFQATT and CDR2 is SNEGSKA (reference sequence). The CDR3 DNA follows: TGCAGTGCTAGAGGAGGGAGAGGGACCTACAATGAGCAGTTCTTC. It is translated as CSARGGRGTYNEQFF.

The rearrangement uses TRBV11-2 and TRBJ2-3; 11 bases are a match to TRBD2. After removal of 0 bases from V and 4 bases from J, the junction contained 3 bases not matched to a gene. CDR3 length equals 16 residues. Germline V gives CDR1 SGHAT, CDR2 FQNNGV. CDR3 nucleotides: TGTGCCAGCAGCTTAGAAGGGACTAGCGGCCCAGATACGCAGTATTTT. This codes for CASSLEGTSGPDTQYF.

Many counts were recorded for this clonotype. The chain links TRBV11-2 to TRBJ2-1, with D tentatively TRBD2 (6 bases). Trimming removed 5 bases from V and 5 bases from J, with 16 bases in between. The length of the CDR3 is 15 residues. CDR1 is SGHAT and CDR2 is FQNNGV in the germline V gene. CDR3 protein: CASSPPLGGDNEQFF. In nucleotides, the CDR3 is TGTGCCAGCAGCCCCCCTTTAGGAGGGGACAATGAGCAGTTCTTC. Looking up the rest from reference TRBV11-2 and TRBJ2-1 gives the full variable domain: EAGVAQSPRYKIIEKRQSVAFWCNPISGHATLYWYQQILGQGPKLLIQFQNNGVVDDSQLPKDRFSAERLKGVDSTLKIQPAKLEDSAVYLCASSPPLGGDNEQFFGPGTRLTVL.

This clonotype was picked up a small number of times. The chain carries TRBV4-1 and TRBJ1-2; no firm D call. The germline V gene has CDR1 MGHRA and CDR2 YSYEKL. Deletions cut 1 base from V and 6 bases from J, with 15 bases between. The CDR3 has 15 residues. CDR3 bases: TGCGCCAGCAGCCAAGTATCCCCGGGGTCGGATGGCTACACCTTC. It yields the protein CASSQVSPGSDGYTF.

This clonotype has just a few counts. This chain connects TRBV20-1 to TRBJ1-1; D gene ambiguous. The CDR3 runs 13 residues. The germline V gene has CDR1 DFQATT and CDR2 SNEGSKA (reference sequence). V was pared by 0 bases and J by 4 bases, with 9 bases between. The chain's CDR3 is CSAREVVFTEAFF. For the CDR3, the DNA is TGCAGTGCTAGAGAGGTGGTCTTCACTGAAGCTTTCTTT.

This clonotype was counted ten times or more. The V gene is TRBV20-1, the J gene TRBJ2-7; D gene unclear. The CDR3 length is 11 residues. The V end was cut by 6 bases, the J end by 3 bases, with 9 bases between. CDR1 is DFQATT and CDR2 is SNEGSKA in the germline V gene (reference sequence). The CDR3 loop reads CSALLYYEQYF. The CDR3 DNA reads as TGCAGTGCGCTACTATACTACGAGCAGTACTTC.

In DNA form, the CDR3 reads TGTGCCAGCAGCGTAACCGGGACACAAGAGACCCAGTACTTC. Translated, it gives CASSVTGTQETQYF. This rearrangement joins TRBV9 to TRBJ2-5; the D gene is possibly TRBD1 (6 bases). V was clipped by 1 base and J by 2 bases, with 9 bases between them. The CDR3 totals 14 residues. Germline V lookup: CDR1 SGDLS, CDR2 YYNGEE.

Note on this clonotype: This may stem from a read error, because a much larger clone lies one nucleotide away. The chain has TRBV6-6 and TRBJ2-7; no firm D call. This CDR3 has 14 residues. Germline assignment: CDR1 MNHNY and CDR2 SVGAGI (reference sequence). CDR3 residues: CASSYPGSSCEQYF. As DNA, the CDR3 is TGTGCCAGCAGTTACCCCGGGTCCTCCTGCGAGCAGTACTTC.

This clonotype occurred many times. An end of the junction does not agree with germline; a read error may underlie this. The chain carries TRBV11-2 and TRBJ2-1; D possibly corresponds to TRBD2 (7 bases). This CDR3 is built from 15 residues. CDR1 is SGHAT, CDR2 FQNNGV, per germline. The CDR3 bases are TGTGCCAGCAGCTCCGGGGGGACATTGCTGGCCAACCGGATCTTC. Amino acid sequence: CASSSGGTLLANRIF.

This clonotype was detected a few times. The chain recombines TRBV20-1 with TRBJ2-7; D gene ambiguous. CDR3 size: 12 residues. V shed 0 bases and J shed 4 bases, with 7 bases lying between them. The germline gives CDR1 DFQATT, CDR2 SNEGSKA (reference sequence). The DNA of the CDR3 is TGCAGTGCTAGAGATCGGTTATACGAGCAGTACTTC. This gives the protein CSARDRLYEQYF.

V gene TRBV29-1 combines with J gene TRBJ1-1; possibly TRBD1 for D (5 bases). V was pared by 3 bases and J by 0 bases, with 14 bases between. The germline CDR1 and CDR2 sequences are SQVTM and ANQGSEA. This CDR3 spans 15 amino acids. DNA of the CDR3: TGCAGCGTTGACAGGGTAGTACCCGTGAACACTGAAGCTTTCTTT. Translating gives CSVDRVVPVNTEAFF.

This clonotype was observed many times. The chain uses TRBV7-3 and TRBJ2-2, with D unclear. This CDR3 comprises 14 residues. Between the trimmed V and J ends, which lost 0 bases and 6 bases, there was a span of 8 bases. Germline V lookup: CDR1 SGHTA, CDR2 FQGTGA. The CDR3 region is CASSLTSGPGELFF. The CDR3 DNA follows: TGTGCCAGCAGCTTAACGTCAGGTCCCGGGGAGCTGTTTTTT.

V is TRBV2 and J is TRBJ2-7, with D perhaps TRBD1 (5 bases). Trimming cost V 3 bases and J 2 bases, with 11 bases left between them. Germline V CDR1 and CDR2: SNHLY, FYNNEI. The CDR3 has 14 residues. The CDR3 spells CASSEQGRPYEQYF. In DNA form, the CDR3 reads TGTGCCAGCAGTGAGCAGGGCCGACCCTACGAGCAGTACTTC.

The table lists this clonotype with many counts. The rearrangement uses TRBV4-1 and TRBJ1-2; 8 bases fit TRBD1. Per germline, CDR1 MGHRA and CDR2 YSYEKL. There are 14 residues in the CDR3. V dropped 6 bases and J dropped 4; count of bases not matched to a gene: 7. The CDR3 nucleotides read TGCGCCAGCAGACGTACAGGGGGTTCCTATGGCTACACCTTC. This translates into CASRRTGGSYGYTF.

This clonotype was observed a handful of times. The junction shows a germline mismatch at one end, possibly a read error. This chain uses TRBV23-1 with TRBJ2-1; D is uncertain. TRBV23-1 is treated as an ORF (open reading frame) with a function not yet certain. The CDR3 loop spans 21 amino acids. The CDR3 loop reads CASRQSVWRRYTPSSYNEQFF. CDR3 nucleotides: TGCGCCAGCAGACAATCAGTGTGGCGAAGATACACTCCGAGCTCCTACAATGAGCAGTTCTTC.

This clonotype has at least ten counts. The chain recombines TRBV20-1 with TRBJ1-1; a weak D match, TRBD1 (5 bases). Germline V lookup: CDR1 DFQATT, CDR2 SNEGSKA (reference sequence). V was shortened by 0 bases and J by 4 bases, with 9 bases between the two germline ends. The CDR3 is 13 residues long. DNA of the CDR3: TGCAGTGCTAGAGATCCAGGGCGCACTGAAGCTTTCTTT. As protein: CSARDPGRTEAFF.

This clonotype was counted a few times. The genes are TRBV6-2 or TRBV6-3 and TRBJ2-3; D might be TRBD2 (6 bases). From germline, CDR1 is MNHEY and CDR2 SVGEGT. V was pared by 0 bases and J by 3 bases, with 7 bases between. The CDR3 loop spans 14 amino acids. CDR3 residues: CASSYSGTTDTQYF. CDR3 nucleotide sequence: TGTGCCAGCAGTTACTCTGGGACTACAGATACGCAGTATTTT.

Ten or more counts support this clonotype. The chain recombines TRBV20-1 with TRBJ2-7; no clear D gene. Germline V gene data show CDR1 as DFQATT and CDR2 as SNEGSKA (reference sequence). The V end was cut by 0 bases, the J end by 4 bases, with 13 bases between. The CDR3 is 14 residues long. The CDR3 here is CSARDLTTEYEQYF. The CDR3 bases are TGCAGTGCTAGAGACCTAACGACGGAATACGAGCAGTACTTC.

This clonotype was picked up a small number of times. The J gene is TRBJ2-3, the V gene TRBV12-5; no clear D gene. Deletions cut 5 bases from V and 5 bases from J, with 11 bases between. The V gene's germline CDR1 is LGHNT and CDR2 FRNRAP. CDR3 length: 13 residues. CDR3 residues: CASGTTSKDTQYF. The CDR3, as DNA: TGTGCTAGTGGTACAACCTCCAAAGATACGCAGTATTTT.

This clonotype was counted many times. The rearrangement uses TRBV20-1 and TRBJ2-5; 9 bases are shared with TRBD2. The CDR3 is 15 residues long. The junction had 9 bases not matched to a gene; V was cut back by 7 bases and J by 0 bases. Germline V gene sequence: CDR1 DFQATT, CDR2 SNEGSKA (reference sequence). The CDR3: CSVVAGERYQETQYF. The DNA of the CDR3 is TGCAGTGTTGTAGCGGGAGAAAGATACCAAGAGACCCAGTACTTC.

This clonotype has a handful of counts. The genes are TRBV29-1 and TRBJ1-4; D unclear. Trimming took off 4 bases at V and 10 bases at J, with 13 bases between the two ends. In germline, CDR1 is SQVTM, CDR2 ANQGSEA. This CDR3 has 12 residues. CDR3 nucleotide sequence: TGCAGCGTTGGAGGTTCTGTAGGAAAACTGTTTTTT. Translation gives CSVGGSVGKLFF.

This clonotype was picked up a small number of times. Here the CDR3 reads CASSGQGDSYNEQFF. For the CDR3, the DNA is TGTGCCAGCAGTGGACAGGGGGACTCCTACAATGAGCAGTTCTTC. The V and J genes are TRBV2 and TRBJ2-1, with 9 bases lining up with TRBD1. The V gene end was trimmed by 4 bases and the J gene end by 0 bases; junction bases not matched to a gene: 1. The CDR3 sequence is 15 residues long. The germline V gene encodes CDR1 SNHLY and CDR2 FYNNEI.

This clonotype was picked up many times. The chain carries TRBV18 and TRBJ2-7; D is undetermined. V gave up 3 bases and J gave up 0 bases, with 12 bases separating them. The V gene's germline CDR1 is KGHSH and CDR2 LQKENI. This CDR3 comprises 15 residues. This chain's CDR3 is CASSPQQASSYEQYF. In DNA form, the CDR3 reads TGTGCCAGCTCACCCCAGCAGGCCAGCTCCTACGAGCAGTACTTC.

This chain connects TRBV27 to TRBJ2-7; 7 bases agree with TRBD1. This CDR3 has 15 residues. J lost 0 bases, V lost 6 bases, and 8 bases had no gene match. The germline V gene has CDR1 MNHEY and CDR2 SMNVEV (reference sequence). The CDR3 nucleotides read TGTGCCAGCAGCCAGGACAGGCTCGGCTCCTACGAGCAGTACTTC. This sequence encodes CASSQDRLGSYEQYF.